This TCR beta chain appears in the sequencing data of a study of cytomegalovirus exposure and HLA in healthy donors (dated by TCRdb to 2017 to 2019). A note on the overall study: According to an earlier analysis of 587 of the donors, about 170 million T cells yielded 117 million unique TCR beta sequences and around 300 Gb of sequence data. About 300 gigabases of sequencing data and tens of millions of unique TCR sequences were included in an early release covering roughly 600 HLA-typed donors. Of the approximately 370 genotyped donors, more than 75% were placed in the genetic ancestry cluster associated with self-reported Caucasian donors. The study aimed to test whether cataloging public T cell receptors could reveal signatures of past pathogen exposure. The study profiled the T cell repertoires of more than 500 subjects by immunosequencing and related them to cytomegalovirus serostatus. In addition to the first cohort of approximately 650 subjects, a separate validation cohort of 130 or so different subjects was used. To predict cytomegalovirus infection status, the study combined high-throughput TCR immunosequencing, statistical association of individual TCRs with disease status, and machine learning. A later analysis re-examined previously published TCR beta repertoires from more than 550 donors and added high-resolution HLA genotyping to investigate patterns of TCR occurrence. The later analysis used no new phenotypic data to find candidate immune exposures, relying instead on TCR beta sequences and their occurrence across donors. An earlier analysis of around 640 of the donors used high-throughput TCR beta sequencing to judge whether each TCR beta V gene segment behaved as functional or pseudogenic. Alongside the repertoire data, information on donor age, sex, ethnicity and CMV serostatus was compiled. In a later genetic analysis, genome-wide SNP genotypes for about three fifths of the roughly 670 donors were used, and that subset was treated as a discovery cohort. All discovery cohort repertoires had been generated on a single sequencing platform. Both class I and class II loci were covered by HLA typing, at four-digit resolution. The number of typed donors differed by locus: about 629-640 for A, B, C, DRB1 and DQB1; 522 for DQA1; 606 for DPA1; and some 470 for DPB1. Roughly 5 DR-DQ haplotypes were handled as single units for association and clustering because linkage in the cohort was strong. Across under 500 genotyped donors of the cohort, an average of roughly 250,000 unique TCR beta nucleotide sequences per donor were sequenced, and about a sixth of those sequences were non-productive.

With regard to this clone: Its antigen is still unknown. Base qualities were left out, and no much larger clone turns up one base away.

General findings and caveats noted by the study authors: Because HLA typing was unavailable for some donors at each locus, only the typed subset was used in association tests. A cluster of highly shared sequence variants was judged likely to represent a technical artifact of the sequencing pipeline. Broadly in line with IMGT annotations, most TCR beta V segments showed up in productive rearrangements about 90% or about 30% of the time in an earlier analysis of around 600 of the donors. A later analysis found that HLA-associated TCR beta chains were more clonally expanded and had lower generation probabilities than equally common non-associated chains. A further reported finding was that TCR beta sequences accurately predicted the HLA-A and HLA-B alleles for most subjects in the first cohort. According to a later genetic analysis, donors in an Asian-associated ancestry cluster had fewer N-insertions in productive TCRs than the approximately 700-donor mean. Because counts were too low, seventeen rarely observed V segments, including chromosome 9 orphons, were left out of the earlier analysis of some 600 of the donors. When HLA alleles, especially DR and DQ, strongly co-occurred, TCR associations were difficult to assign to individual alleles. It was suggested by the authors that the approach could potentially be generalized to other disease states and immunological phenotypes. CMV serostatus was the only immune exposure information available for the cohort. Cytomegalovirus status was reported to be diagnosed by the classifier with high specificity and sensitivity in both the original and validation cohorts. According to a later analysis, most CMV-associated TCR beta chains appeared to be HLA-restricted, and the HLA associations seemed to be driven largely by CMV exposure. Specific HLA alleles were associated with over 15,000 TCR beta sequences at a false discovery rate of 0.05 in a later analysis. Linkage disequilibrium might explain the correlated functional status among segregating V segments, but an unknown experimental factor could not be ruled out. A total of fewer than 200 TCR beta chains were listed by the study as associated with cytomegalovirus. Because the 87-base-pair reads could not distinguish some IMGT-functional V segments, including TRBV6-2 and TRBV6-3, those segments were excluded. Sequencing depth was assumed to be roughly uniform across donors in the presence/absence analyses, though that assumption may not hold. A few of the identified cytomegalovirus-associated TCR beta chains were confirmed in vitro to be specific for cytomegalovirus antigens. The cohort was sequenced for TCR beta chains only, and without alpha or paired-chain data the features that could be detected were limited. According to a later analysis, TCR association rates differed among HLA loci, with DRB1 alleles showing the most associated TCRs and HLA-C alleles showing the fewest. In a later genetic analysis, a missense DCLRE1C variant was associated with V-gene and J-gene trimming of TCR beta chains, and the association was replicated in an independent cohort. A later analysis reported that several top co-occurrence clusters appeared linked to parvovirus B19, influenza, CMV and Epstein-Barr virus. While some public TCRs were present in many individuals, most TCR sequences turned up only very rarely across donors.

After removal of 6 bases from V and 3 bases from J, the junction retains 5 bases not matched to a gene. The CDR3 numbers 15 residues from cysteine through phenylalanine. The entry retains the CDR3 DNA only, 45 bases that are in frame from base 1. Taken from the germline V gene, the CDR1 and CDR2 loops are MGHDK and SYGVNS. Library prep was done by the immunoSEQ multiplex PCR assay. The multiplex PCR relied on a mix of 60 forward primers for TCR Vbeta segments and 13 reverse primers for TCR Jbeta segments. A multiplex PCR assay on genomic DNA amplified the CDR3 region of rearranged TCR beta genes. Amplified TCR beta libraries were sequenced as 87-base-pair reads on the Illumina HiSeq System. In the original analysis: In a later analysis, tens of millions of unique TCR beta chains were counted across the 500 to 850 repertoires, and roughly 11 million of these chains were shared by at least two donors. Raw reads were error-corrected and collapsed into unique sequences with a nearest-neighbor algorithm that merged closely related sequences to remove PCR and sequencing errors. V, D and J gene segments were assigned by aligning CDR3 sequences to IMGT reference sequences. For a sequence to be retained, a match of at least six nucleotides was required to both a V gene segment and a J gene segment. Rearrangements were classified as productive when the CDR3 lacked stop codons and remained in frame with V and J, and all other rearrangements were classified as non-productive. Following IMGT convention, CDR3 was defined as the stretch from the second conserved V-encoded cysteine up to the conserved J-encoded phenylalanine. The earlier analysis of 587 of the donors excluded sequences that lacked an unambiguous match to a single V gene segment. In an earlier analysis of some 590 of the donors, V segments were called functional above 56.7% productive rearrangements and were called segregating when the between-donor standard deviation exceeded 5%. A statistical classification framework was built for diagnosing cytomegalovirus status from the catalog of TCR beta chain sequences. In a later analysis, V and J genes were assigned by comparing TCR nucleotide sequences against IMGT/GENE-DB human TR gene sequences. Using the TCRdist pipeline, a later analysis assigned CDR3 sequences along with most-parsimonious VDJ recombination scenarios. In a later analysis, each TCR beta chain was defined by its CDR3 amino acid sequence together with its V-gene family, and reads lacking a unique V-gene family were excluded. As a way to deal with suspected cross-contamination and a sequencing artifact, a later analysis dropped hundreds of nucleotide sequences that were highly shared and had low generation probability. In a later analysis, a clonal expansion index was calculated for each public chain from normalized within-repertoire ranks of inferred template counts. Generation probabilities in a later analysis came from a VDJ recombination model fitted to out-of-frame rearrangements, and those results were checked against IGoR. Hypergeometric tests were used in a later analysis to score TCR-TCR, TCR-HLA and TCR-CMV co-occurrence, with a repertoire-size bias correction applied to the TCR pairs. False discovery rates were estimated in a later analysis by permuting HLA or CMV assignments 20 times. In a later analysis, co-occurring TCRs were grouped using DBSCAN, and TCRdist sequence similarity was added for clustering within HLA-allele-positive subsets. For co-occurrence clustering, repertoires with fewer than 30,000 or more than 120,000 public chains were excluded, along with 5 or 6 repertoires with anomalous nucleotide sharing. TCRdb re-hosts the immuneACCESS table, in-frame sequences only. Its copies lack some clones; in the studies checked, an unresolved V gene accounts for under half of them, and the cause for the rest is not known. That table furnishes V, J and clone size, whereas the DNA furnished D and trimming. The sample data list 75,000 to 100,000 clones, and 73% of these were observed just once. The biggest ten clones account for roughly 3.5% of the sample.

The cohort was made up of 500 to 850 healthy bone marrow donors. At the time of sampling, all cohort members were nominally healthy, though unrecorded immune exposures were likely present. The donor was CMV seronegative and was included in the group of about 350 seronegative cohort members. A peripheral blood sample was provided by each donor, and peripheral blood mononuclear cells were used for TCR beta sequencing. Genomic DNA was extracted from the blood cell samples with the Qiagen DNeasy Blood Extraction Kit. The sequenced material came from PBMCs. The clonotype was recovered from a man between 35 and 55 years old in good health and CMV-seronegative. The receptor chain draws on TRBV25-1 and TRBJ2-2, with TRBD1 matching 9 junction bases. The CDR3 region has the sequence CASSPDRGDTGELFF. The bases are TGTGCCAGCAGCCCGGACAGGGGCGACACCGGGGAGCTGTTTTTT.